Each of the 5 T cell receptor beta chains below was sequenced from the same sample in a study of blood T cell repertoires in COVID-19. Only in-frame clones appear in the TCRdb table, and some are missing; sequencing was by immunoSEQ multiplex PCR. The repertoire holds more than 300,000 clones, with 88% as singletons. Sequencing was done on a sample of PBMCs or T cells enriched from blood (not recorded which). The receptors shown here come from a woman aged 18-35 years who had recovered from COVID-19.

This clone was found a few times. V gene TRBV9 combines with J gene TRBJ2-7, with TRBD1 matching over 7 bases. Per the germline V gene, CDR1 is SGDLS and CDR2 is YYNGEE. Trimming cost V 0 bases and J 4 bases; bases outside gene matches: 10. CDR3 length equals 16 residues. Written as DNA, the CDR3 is TGTGCCAGCAGCGTAGGGGACAGCTTGGGCGGGTACGAGCAGTACTTC. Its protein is CASSVGDSLGGYEQYF.

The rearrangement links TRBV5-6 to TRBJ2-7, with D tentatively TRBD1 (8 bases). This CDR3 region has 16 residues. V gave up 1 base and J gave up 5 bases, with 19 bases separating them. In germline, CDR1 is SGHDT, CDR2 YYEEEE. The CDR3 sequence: CASSLLLTGGGDEQYF. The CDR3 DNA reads TGTGCCAGCAGCTTGCTGCTTACAGGGGGAGGGGACGAGCAGTACTTC.

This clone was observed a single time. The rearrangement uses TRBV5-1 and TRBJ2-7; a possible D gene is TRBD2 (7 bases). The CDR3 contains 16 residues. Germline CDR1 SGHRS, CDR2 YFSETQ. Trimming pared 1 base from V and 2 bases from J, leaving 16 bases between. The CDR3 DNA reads TGCGCCAGCAGCTTGTCCGGGGGGCGAACTGCCTACGAGCAGTACTTC. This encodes CASSLSGGRTAYEQYF. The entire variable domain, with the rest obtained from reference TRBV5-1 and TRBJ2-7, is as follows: KAGVTQTPRYLIKTRGQQVTLSCSPISGHRSVSWYQQTPGQGLQFLFEYFSETQRNKGNFPGRFSGRQFSNSRSEMNVSTLELGDSALYLCASSLSGGRTAYEQYFGPGTRLTVT.

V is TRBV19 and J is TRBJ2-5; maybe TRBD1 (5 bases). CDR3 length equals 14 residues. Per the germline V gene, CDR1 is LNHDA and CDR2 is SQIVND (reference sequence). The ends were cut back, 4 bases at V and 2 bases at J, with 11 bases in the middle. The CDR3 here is CASSRKGAQETQYF. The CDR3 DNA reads TGTGCCAGTAGTAGGAAAGGGGCGCAAGAGACCCAGTACTTC.

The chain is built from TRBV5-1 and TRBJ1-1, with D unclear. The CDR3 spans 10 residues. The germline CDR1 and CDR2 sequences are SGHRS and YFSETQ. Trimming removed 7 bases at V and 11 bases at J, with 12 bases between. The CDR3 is CASGAVVAFF. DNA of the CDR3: TGCGCCAGCGGCGCGGTGGTGGCTTTCTTT. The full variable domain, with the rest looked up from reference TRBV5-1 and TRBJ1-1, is KAGVTQTPRYLIKTRGQQVTLSCSPISGHRSVSWYQQTPGQGLQFLFEYFSETQRNKGNFPGRFSGRQFSNSRSEMNVSTLELGDSALYLCASGAVVAFFGQGTRLTVV.